Shown below are 13 T cell receptor beta chains from a single sample sequenced in a study of blood T cell repertoires in COVID-19 (TCRdb year 2020). Library method: the immunoSEQ multiplex PCR assay. The table was pulled from immuneACCESS by TCRdb, which kept in-frame rearrangements only. Such tables lose some clones; where checked, under half of the loss comes from unresolved V genes, and the rest has no known cause. Across this sample there are 210,000 or so clones, with roughly 87% seen only once. Jointly, the top ten make up 1.9% of the sample. The specimen was peripheral blood. Receptors originate from a man in his forties with active or convalescent COVID-19.

This clone occurred once. The chain uses TRBV5-6 and TRBJ1-3; D ambiguous. The V end was cut by 3 bases, the J end by 0 bases, with 7 bases between. The CDR3 covers 14 residues. Germline V gene lookup returns CDR1 SGHDT and CDR2 YYEEEE. CDR3 sequence reads: CASSSPGSGNTIYF. The CDR3 DNA sequence: TGTGCCAGCAGCTCTCCGGGCTCTGGAAACACCATATATTTT. The whole variable domain, remainder taken from reference TRBV5-6 and TRBJ1-3, is DAGVTQSPTHLIKTRGQQVTLRCSPKSGHDTVSWYQQALGQGPQFIFQYYEEEERQRGNFPDRFSGHQFPNYSSELNVNALLLGDSALYLCASSSPGSGNTIYFGEGSWLTVV.

V and J are TRBV4-2 and TRBJ2-1; 10 bases agree with TRBD2. The CDR3 covers 16 residues. The germline V gene encodes CDR1 LGHNA and CDR2 YNFKEQ. J was trimmed by 8 bases and V by 4 bases; bases with no gene match: 11. The CDR3 DNA sequence: TGTGCCAGCAGCCCTTATGCCGGGACTAGCGACCATGAGCAGTTCTTC. Translating it yields CASSPYAGTSDHEQFF.

V is TRBV20-1 and J is TRBJ1-1; no firm D call. The CDR3 has 11 residues. The V end lost 6 bases, the J end lost 3 bases, and 8 bases lay between the germline ends. CDR1 DFQATT and CDR2 SNEGSKA come from the germline V gene (reference sequence). The CDR3 sequence: CSASGDTEAFF. The DNA for the CDR3 is TGCAGTGCATCCGGGGACACTGAAGCTTTCTTT.

The chain uses TRBV6-5 and TRBJ1-4; D unresolved. The CDR3 extends over 14 amino acids. CDR1 and CDR2 (germline): MNHEY, SVGAGI. Trimming left V 6 bases short and J 2 bases short, with 10 bases between. DNA of the CDR3: TGTGCCAGCAGCCTGTCGGGGACTAATGAAAAACTGTTTTTT. Residues: CASSLSGTNEKLFF.

This chain connects TRBV7-2 to TRBJ2-5, with 12 bases matching TRBD1. Germline trimming cut 3 bases from V and 9 bases from J; bases unmatched to any gene: 8. The V gene's germline CDR1 is SGHTA and CDR2 FQGNSA. The CDR3 is 15 residues long. The DNA of the CDR3 is TGTGCCAGCAGCTTGGGGACAGGGGGCTCGGAGGCCCAGTACTTC. This encodes CASSLGTGGSEAQYF.

The chain links TRBV7-9 to TRBJ1-2; 7 nucleotides match TRBD1. This CDR3 contains 14 residues. Germline assignment: CDR1 SEHNR and CDR2 FQNEAQ (reference sequence). Germline trimming cut 3 bases from V and 4 bases from J; bases unmatched to any gene: 5. The DNA of the CDR3 is TGTGCCAGCAGCTTCCGGGACAGCGGCTATGGCTACACCTTC. Protein product: CASSFRDSGYGYTF.

The chain recombines TRBV28 with TRBJ2-7; possible D gene TRBD2, 5 bases. The CDR3 runs 16 residues. The V end was cut by 5 bases, the J end by 3 bases, with 20 bases between. The germline V gene encodes CDR1 MDHEN and CDR2 SYDVKM. The DNA for the CDR3 is TGTGCCAGCAGTCGCCCACGAGGCGGGCAGAGCTACGAGCAGTACTTC. The encoded protein is CASSRPRGGQSYEQYF.

The rearrangement uses TRBV4-1 and TRBJ2-1, with 7 bases aligning to TRBD2. Germline loops: CDR1 MGHRA, CDR2 YSYEKL. The CDR3 length is 16 residues. The V and J ends lost 1 base and 3 bases, in that order; junction bases with no gene match: 6. The CDR3 DNA sequence: TGCGCCAGCAGCCAAGGCCTTAGCGGGTACTACAATGAGCAGTTCTTC. Amino acids: CASSQGLSGYYNEQFF.

The gene calls are TRBV7-3 and TRBJ2-3; possibly TRBD1 for D (6 bases). The germline gives CDR1 SGHTA, CDR2 FQGTGA. V was pared by 5 bases and J by 0 bases, with 12 bases between. The CDR3 runs 15 residues. The CDR3 reads CASSLWTASTDTQYF. Written as DNA, the CDR3 is TGTGCCAGCAGCCTGTGGACAGCGAGCACAGATACGCAGTATTTT.

The V call is TRBV6-6, the J call TRBJ2-1, with a weak D call TRBD2 (6 bases). This CDR3 comprises 15 residues. Germline V gives CDR1 MNHNY, CDR2 SVGAGI (reference sequence). V was shortened by 6 bases and J by 3 bases, with 15 bases between the two germline ends. The DNA of the CDR3 is TGTGCCAGCAGCCCCATAGTCGGGGGCTACAATGAGCAGTTCTTC. This translates into CASSPIVGGYNEQFF.

The CDR3 loop is CARSLIFFGGTGDTEAFF. Here the CDR3 DNA reads TGTGCCAGAAGCTTGATCTTTTTTGGTGGGACAGGGGACACTGAAGCTTTCTTT. This rearrangement joins TRBV5-3 to TRBJ1-1; 10 nucleotides match TRBD1. Being an ORF, TRBV5-3 has a function that is uncertain. Germline trimming cut 1 base from V and 3 bases from J; bases unmatched to any gene: 12. The CDR3 extends over 18 amino acids.

The gene calls are TRBV5-5 and TRBJ2-7; 8 nucleotides agree with TRBD2. J gave up 6 bases and V 4 bases, and 9 bases lay outside the gene matches. This CDR3 has 14 residues. Per the germline V gene, CDR1 is SGHKS and CDR2 is YYEKEE (reference sequence). The CDR3 region has the DNA TGTGCCAGCAGCCCTACGGGCGGGGGGCGCGAGCAGTACTTC. It yields the protein CASSPTGGGREQYF. Full variable domain (rest looked up from reference TRBV5-5 and TRBJ2-7): DAGVTQSPTHLIKTRGQQVTLRCSPISGHKSVSWYQQVLGQGPQFIFQYYEKEERGRGNFPDRFSARQFPNYSSELNVNALLLGDSALYLCASSPTGGGREQYFGPGTRLTVT.

V is TRBV28 and J is TRBJ1-3, with D maybe TRBD1 (6 bases). Germline-derived CDR1 and CDR2 are MDHEN and SYDVKM. V shed 1 base and J shed 6 bases, with 10 bases lying between them. The CDR3 sequence is 14 residues long. CDR3 in amino acids: CASSLSQGVNTIYF. As DNA, the CDR3 is TGTGCCAGCAGTTTATCACAGGGAGTAAACACCATATATTTT.